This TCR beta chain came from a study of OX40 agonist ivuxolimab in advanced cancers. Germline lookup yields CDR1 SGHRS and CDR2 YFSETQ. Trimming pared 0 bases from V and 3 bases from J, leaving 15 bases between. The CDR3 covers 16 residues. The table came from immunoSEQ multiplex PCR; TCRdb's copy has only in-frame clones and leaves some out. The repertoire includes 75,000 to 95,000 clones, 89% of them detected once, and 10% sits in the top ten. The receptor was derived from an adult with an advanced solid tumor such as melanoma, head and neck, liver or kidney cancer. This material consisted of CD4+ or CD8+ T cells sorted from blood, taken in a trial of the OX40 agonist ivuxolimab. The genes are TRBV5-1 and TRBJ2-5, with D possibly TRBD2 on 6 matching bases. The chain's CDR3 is CASSLERRGNEETQYF. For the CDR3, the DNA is TGCGCCAGCAGCTTGGAGCGGCGGGGCAATGAAGAGACCCAGTACTTC.